This T cell receptor (beta chain) emerged from a study of CD8 T cells in ankylosing spondylitis (dated by TCRdb to the late 2010s). Turning to the overall study: To find TCR variants linked to disease, the study profiled T cell receptor beta repertoires in ankylosing spondylitis patients and healthy donors. The whole study cohort included 108 healthy donors and around 24 ankylosing spondylitis patients. Peripheral blood was sampled, and synovial fluid was additionally collected from ankylosing spondylitis patients. Beyond this particular receptor, the publication reports: According to the report, matched synovial fluid samples from ankylosing spondylitis patients were significantly enriched for the disease-linked clones. In peripheral blood, the disease-linked clones were found at relatively low frequencies and had a CD8+ phenotype. A TCR beta motif of several highly homologous amino acid variants appeared characteristic of blood from ankylosing spondylitis patients. Some motif variants had previously been reported in the synovial fluid and blood of reactive arthritis patients, which suggests shared mechanisms of disease initiation.

V gives up 4 bases and J gives up 7 bases, and the segment between their germline ends measures 15 bases. CDR1 SQVTM and CDR2 ANQGSEA were looked up in the germline V gene. Reading from cysteine to phenylalanine, the CDR3 counts 13 amino acids. Solely the CDR3 DNA is kept, with 39 bases framed from the first base. This clonotype was observed many times. The antigen it binds to is not known. No qualities accompany the bases; no much larger clone lies one base away. Sequencing relied on an Illumina HiSeq 2500. Quantitative 5'-RACE with molecular barcodes was the method used to prepare the TCR beta libraries. As for the original processing: A new computational method, built on a probabilistic model of VDJ rearrangement, was used to identify disease-linked TCR variants. TCRdb handled the public reads itself, with Q25 trimming in fastp and clone calling in MiXCR, and kept productive beta chains. Each entry is one CDR3 protein sequence, shown with its most common DNA and genes. These V and J calls rely on TCRdb rather than the paper's analysis. The sample records some 130,000 distinct CDR3 sequences, around 15% of which are singletons. The biggest ten clones account for 2.5% to 3% of the sample.

This TCR was sampled from a female donor with ankylosing spondylitis or in good health (not recorded which). The chain joins TRBV29-1 to TRBJ2-3; the D gene assignment is perhaps TRBD1 or TRBD2, with each matching 6 bases. Material: blood, either unsorted or a sorted T cell fraction (not recorded which). The bases read TGCAGCGTTGTACGGGCCGGGGGCCATACGCAGTATTTT. Translated, this gives CSVVRAGGHTQYF.